The subject of this entry is one T cell receptor beta chain. This entry is derived from a study of response to subunit inactivated influenza vaccine. MiXCR was run by TCRdb on the RT-PCR reads, yielding one entry per CDR3 protein. The table lists approximately 490,000 distinct CDR3 sequences, 6.5% to 8% of them singletons, with around 14% in the top ten. Trimming left V 4 bases short and J 0 bases short, with 12 bases between. The length of the CDR3 is 16 residues. Germline CDR1 MGHRA, CDR2 YSYEKL. The receptor's source is a man aged 50 to 75 who received an inactivated influenza vaccine. The material was PBMCs from blood, obtained less than 30 months after vaccination. The chain carries TRBV4-1 and TRBJ2-2, with a weak D call TRBD1 (6 bases). In nucleotides, the CDR3 is TGCGCCAGCAGCCTTATACAGGGCACGAACACCGGGGAGCTGTTTTTT. Its protein product is CASSLIQGTNTGELFF.